The 10 T cell receptor beta chains below come from one sample, sequenced in a study of technical replicates of blood from several donors. TCRdb keeps only in-frame clones here, not all; method: immunoSEQ multiplex PCR. This sample has about 81,000 clones; around 96% occur once, and the top ten carry about 0.2%. The material sequenced was T cells isolated from PBMCs. Receptors were obtained from a human donor in good health.

The rearrangement links TRBV14 to TRBJ2-6; a weak D match, TRBD1 (6 bases). The V and J ends lost 4 bases and 4 bases respectively, with 11 bases between them. The length of the CDR3 is 15 residues. Germline V gene sequence: CDR1 SGHDN, CDR2 FVKESK. The CDR3: CASSLQGPGANVLTF. DNA for the CDR3: TGTGCCAGCAGCCTACAGGGACCCGGGGCCAACGTCCTGACTTTC.

The J gene is TRBJ2-3, the V gene TRBV5-1, with a tentative D call TRBD2 (5 bases). Germline values: CDR1 SGHRS, CDR2 YFSETQ. The CDR3 consists of 13 residues. Trimming pared 4 bases from V and 2 bases from J, leaving 8 bases between. CDR3 loop: CASSGLYTDTQYF. DNA for the CDR3: TGCGCCAGCAGCGGACTGTACACAGATACGCAGTATTTT.

The V call is TRBV19, the J call TRBJ1-2; 9 bases fit TRBD1. The CDR3 is made up of 15 amino acids. Germline CDR1 and CDR2: LNHDA and SQIVND (reference sequence). The junction had 12 bases not matched to a gene; V was cut back by 7 bases and J by 6 bases. The CDR3: CASTQTGGTLDGYTF. The CDR3, as DNA: TGTGCCAGTACCCAGACAGGGGGGACCCTTGATGGCTACACCTTC.

The rearrangement links TRBV10-3 to TRBJ1-1; D ambiguous. CDR1 is ENHRY and CDR2 is SYGVKD in the germline V gene. V dropped 5 bases and J dropped 2 bases, with 12 bases sitting between them. The CDR3 covers 14 residues. The DNA of the CDR3 is TGTGCCATCAGTCGCAGTACCACCAACACTGAAGCTTTCTTT. The encoded protein is CAISRSTTNTEAFF.

The chain has TRBV11-2 and TRBJ2-3; 7 bases agree with TRBD2. The CDR3 has 16 amino acids. The ends lost 3 bases at V and 6 bases at J; junction bases unmatched: 12. Germline V gene data show CDR1 as SGHAT and CDR2 as FQNNGV. The CDR3 reads CASSFKRDHGWDTQYF. The CDR3 bases are TGTGCCAGCAGCTTTAAGCGGGACCATGGTTGGGATACGCAGTATTTT. Filled out from reference TRBV11-2 and TRBJ2-3, the complete variable domain reads EAGVAQSPRYKIIEKRQSVAFWCNPISGHATLYWYQQILGQGPKLLIQFQNNGVVDDSQLPKDRFSAERLKGVDSTLKIQPAKLEDSAVYLCASSFKRDHGWDTQYFGPGTRLTVL.

This clone has only one observation. The rearrangement joins TRBV28 to TRBJ2-3; 9 nucleotides line up with TRBD2. The CDR3 is 17 amino acids. Germline V gene lookup returns CDR1 MDHEN and CDR2 SYDVKM. The V gene end was trimmed by 4 bases and the J gene end by 2 bases; junction bases not matched to a gene: 10. This CDR3 reads CASSSGRLADSTDTQYF. Written as DNA, the CDR3 is TGTGCCAGCAGTTCTGGGAGACTAGCGGACTCCACAGATACGCAGTATTTT.

The genes are TRBV5-1 and TRBJ2-3; 9 nucleotides line up with TRBD2. J gave up 1 base and V 3 bases, and 6 bases lay outside the gene matches. There are 16 residues in the CDR3. Germline CDR1 and CDR2: SGHRS and YFSETQ. For the CDR3, the DNA is TGCGCCAGCAGCTCCGTAGCGGGGGCTGGCACAGATACGCAGTATTTT. Protein: CASSSVAGAGTDTQYF.

The J gene is TRBJ1-1, the V gene TRBV7-3; no reliable D call. The CDR3 has 14 residues. Between the trimmed V and J ends, which lost 1 base and 1 base, there was a span of 7 bases. Germline V gene data show CDR1 as SGHTA and CDR2 as FQGTGA. CDR3 loop: CASSLSGGNTEAFF. As DNA, the CDR3 is TGTGCCAGCAGCTTAAGTGGCGGGAACACTGAAGCTTTCTTT. The entire variable domain, with the rest obtained from reference TRBV7-3 and TRBJ1-1, is as follows: GAGVSQTPSNKVTEKGKYVELRCDPISGHTALYWYRQSLGQGPEFLIYFQGTGAADDSGLPNDRFFAVRPEGSVSTLKIQRTERGDSAVYLCASSLSGGNTEAFFGQGTRLTVV.

V is TRBV4-1 and J is TRBJ2-6, with D maybe TRBD1 (5 bases). CDR3 size: 19 residues. Per germline, CDR1 MGHRA and CDR2 YSYEKL. V lost 1 base, J lost 4 bases, and 20 bases lay in between. CDR3 DNA sequence: TGCGCCAGCAGCCAAGGGGGCGGTCACTCTCCTCTGGGGGCCAACGTCCTGACTTTC. Protein: CASSQGGGHSPLGANVLTF.

The rearrangement links TRBV25-1 to TRBJ2-7; TRBD1 matches 9 bases. V was clipped by 4 bases and J by 4 bases; unmatched bases: 5. Germline V CDR1 and CDR2: MGHDK, SYGVNS. There are 14 residues in the CDR3. The DNA of the CDR3 is TGTGCCAGCAGTGTAACCGGGACAGGGTACGAGCAGTACTTC. Amino acid sequence: CASSVTGTGYEQYF.